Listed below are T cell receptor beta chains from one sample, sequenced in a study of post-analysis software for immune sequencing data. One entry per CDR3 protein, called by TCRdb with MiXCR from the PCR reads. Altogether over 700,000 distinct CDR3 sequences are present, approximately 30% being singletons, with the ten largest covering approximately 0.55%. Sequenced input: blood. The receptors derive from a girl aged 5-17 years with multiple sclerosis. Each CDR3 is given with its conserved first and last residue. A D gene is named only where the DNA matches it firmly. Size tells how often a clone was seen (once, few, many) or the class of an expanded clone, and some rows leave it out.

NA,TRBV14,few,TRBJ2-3,TGTGCCAGCAGCACGTACAGGGAGCCCGAGGGTAGTACGCAGTATTTT,CASSTYREPEGSTQYF
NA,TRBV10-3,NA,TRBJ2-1,TGTACCATCAGTGAGACCCAAACCTTACAGGGTAGTCCGTTCTTC,CTISETQTLQGSPFF
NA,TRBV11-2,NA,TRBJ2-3,TGTGCCAGCAGCTTATTCAGGGGAGGTACAGATACGCAGTATTTT,CASSLFRGGTDTQYF
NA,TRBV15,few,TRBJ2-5,TGTGCCACCAGCAATCGAGGAAGTTGGGAGACCCAGTACTTC,CATSNRGSWETQYF
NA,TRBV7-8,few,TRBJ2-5,TGTGCCAGCAGCTTAGACGGGGGCGCGATAGCCGAGACCCAGTACTTC,CASSLDGGAIAETQYF
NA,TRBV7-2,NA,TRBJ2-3,TGTGCCAGCAGAAGGGATCATCGGGCAGATTCGCAGTATTTT,CASRRDHRADSQYF
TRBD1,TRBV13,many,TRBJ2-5,TGTGCCAGCAGCACCCGGACAGGGGGACAAGAGACCCAGTACTTC,CASSTRTGGQETQYF
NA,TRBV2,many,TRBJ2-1,TGTGCCAGCAGTGAAGCTAGGGGCGCGTGGCCCTACAATGAGCAGTTCTTC,CASSEARGAWPYNEQFF
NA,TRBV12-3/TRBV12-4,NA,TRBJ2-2,TGTGCCAGCAGCCCCTTCGGGGGAAACTCCGGGGAGCTGTTTTTT,CASSPFGGNSGELFF
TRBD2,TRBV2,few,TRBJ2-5,TGTGCCAGCACCCGGGACCGCCGGTTAGCGGGAGGAGAGACCCAGTACTTC,CASTRDRRLAGGETQYF
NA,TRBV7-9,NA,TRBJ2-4,TGTGCCAGCAGCTTAGGAGGAGCCGACATTCAGTACTTC,CASSLGGADIQYF
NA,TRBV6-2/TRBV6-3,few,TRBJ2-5,TGTGCCAGCAGTTCATCAGATACCCAAGAGACCCAGTACTTC,CASSSSDTQETQYF
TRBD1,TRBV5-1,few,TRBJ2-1,TGCGCCAGCAGCCGGGGACAGGGAGGGGTCGATGAGCAGTTCTTC,CASSRGQGGVDEQFF
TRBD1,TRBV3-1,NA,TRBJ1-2,TGTGCCAGCAGCGTACAGGGGGAAGACTATGGCTACACCTTC,CASSVQGEDYGYTF
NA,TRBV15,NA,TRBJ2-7,TGTGCCACCAGCAGAGTACCCGAATACGAGCAGTACTTC,CATSRVPEYEQYF
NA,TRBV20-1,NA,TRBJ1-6,TGCAGTGCTAGTTCCGGGTTTGGTTCACCCCTCCACTTT,CSASSGFGSPLHF
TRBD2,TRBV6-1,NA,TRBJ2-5,TGTGCCAGCAGTACGACTAGCGGGGGGGCATCGTTAGAGACCCAGTACTTC,CASSTTSGGASLETQYF
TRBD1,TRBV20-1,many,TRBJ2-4,TGCAGTGCTAGGGGGACAGGGGGCTTTAACATTCAGTACTTC,CSARGTGGFNIQYF
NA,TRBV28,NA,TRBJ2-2,TGTGCCAGCAGTCTTACAGGATCGACCGGGGAGCTGTTTTTT,CASSLTGSTGELFF
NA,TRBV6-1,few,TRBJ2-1,TGTGCCAGCAGAGCTACCAGGAGCTCCTACAATGAGCAGTTCTTC,CASRATRSSYNEQFF
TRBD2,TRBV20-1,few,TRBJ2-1,TGCAGTGCTACCCAGGCGGGAGTGGGGAATGAGCAGTTCTTC,CSATQAGVGNEQFF
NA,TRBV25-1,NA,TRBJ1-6,TGTGCCGGCAGAGGGGAGGCAGGGCGCTCACCCCTCCACTTT,CAGRGEAGRSPLHF
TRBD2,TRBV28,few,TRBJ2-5,TGTGCCAGCAGTTTCCCTAGCGGGGGGCCGGGAGAGACCCAGTACTTC,CASSFPSGGPGETQYF
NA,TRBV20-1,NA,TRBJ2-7,TGCAGTGCTAGGCCCCAGTATGGGTACGAGCAGTACTTC,CSARPQYGYEQYF
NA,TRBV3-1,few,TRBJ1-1,TGTGCCAGCAGCCAAGGGGATAACACTGAAGCTTTCTTT,CASSQGDNTEAFF
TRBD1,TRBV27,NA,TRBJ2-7,TGTGCCAGCAGTTATTTGCCGGGACAGGGAGTTCCCGAGCAGTACTTC,CASSYLPGQGVPEQYF
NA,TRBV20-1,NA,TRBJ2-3,TGCAGTGCTCCCCTAAGGCGGGATACGCAGTATTTT,CSAPLRRDTQYF
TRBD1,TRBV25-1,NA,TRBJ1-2,TGTGCCAGCAGCGACCCCGGGACAGGAGATGGCTACACCTTC,CASSDPGTGDGYTF
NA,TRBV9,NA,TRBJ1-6,TGTGCCAGCAGCGTAGTTGGCAGTGGAGATTCACCCCTCCACTTT,CASSVVGSGDSPLHF
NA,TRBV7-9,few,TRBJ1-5,TGTGCCAGCAGCTTAGAAAATCAGCCCCAGCATTTT,CASSLENQPQHF
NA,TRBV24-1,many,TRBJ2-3,TGTGCCACCAGTGATTTGAGGGGGTCCACAGATACGCAGTATTTT,CATSDLRGSTDTQYF
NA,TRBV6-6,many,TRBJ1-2,TGTGCCAGCAGTTATTTACAGAGCTATGGCTACACCTTC,CASSYLQSYGYTF
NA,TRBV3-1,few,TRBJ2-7,TGTGCCAGCAGCCGGCGTGGAGCATCCCCGCGATGGTACTTC,CASSRRGASPRWYF
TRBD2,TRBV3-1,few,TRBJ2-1,TGTGCCAGCAGGGTGGGCGGGAGCCCCTACAATGAGCAGTTCTTC,CASRVGGSPYNEQFF
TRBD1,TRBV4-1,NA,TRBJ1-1,TGCGCCAGCAGCCAAGCGGGGACAGGAGGAACTGAAGCTTTCTTT,CASSQAGTGGTEAFF
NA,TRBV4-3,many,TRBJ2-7,TGCGCCAGCAGCCAAGGGGGGAGCTACGAGCAGTACTTC,CASSQGGSYEQYF
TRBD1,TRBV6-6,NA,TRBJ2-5,TGTGCCAGCCGAACAGGACAGGGGATGGCTCAAGAGACCCGGTACTTC,CASRTGQGMAQETRYF
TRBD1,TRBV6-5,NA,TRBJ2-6,TGTGCCAGCAGTTCACTGGGGACAGGGTTCTCTGGGGCCAACGTCCTGACTTTC,CASSSLGTGFSGANVLTF
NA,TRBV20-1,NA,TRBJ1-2,TGCAGTGCTAGAGACCAGATAAGGGGTTCATTGGCCTATGGCTACACCTTC,CSARDQIRGSLAYGYTF
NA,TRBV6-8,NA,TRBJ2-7,TGTGCCAGCAGTCATCAAGAGGAGGGCCGGTCCCACGAGCAGTACTTC,CASSHQEEGRSHEQYF
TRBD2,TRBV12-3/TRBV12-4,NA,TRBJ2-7,TGTGCCAGCAGGGTTCGGGAGGAGTACGAGCAGTACTTC,CASRVREEYEQYF
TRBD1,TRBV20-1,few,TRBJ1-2,TGCAGTGCTAGAGCCACGGACAGGAATAACTATGGCTACACCTTC,CSARATDRNNYGYTF
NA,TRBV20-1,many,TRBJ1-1,TGCAGTGCGTCAGCCCCAAACACTGAAGCTTTCTTT,CSASAPNTEAFF
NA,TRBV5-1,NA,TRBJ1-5,TGCGCCAGCAGCTTGACCCCGAGGGGACGGGATCAGCCCCAGCATTTT,CASSLTPRGRDQPQHF
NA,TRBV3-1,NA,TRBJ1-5,TGTGCCAGCAGCCAATTAAGGGGCCCTCAGCCCCAGCATTTT,CASSQLRGPQPQHF
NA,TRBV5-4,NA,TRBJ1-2,TGTGCCAGCAGCTTAGGGACACCTACGAACTATGGCTACACCTTC,CASSLGTPTNYGYTF
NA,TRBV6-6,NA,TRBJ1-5,TGTGCCAGCGCGATTAGGCGGGGGGAAAATCAGCCCCAGCATTTT,CASAIRRGENQPQHF
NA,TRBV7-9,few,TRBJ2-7,TGTGCCAGCACCCGGCAGGGTGAGCAGTACTTC,CASTRQGEQYF
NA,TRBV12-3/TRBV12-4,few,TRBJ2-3,TGTGCCAGCAGTCCCCCCCCGGTGGGCGATACGCAGTATTTT,CASSPPPVGDTQYF
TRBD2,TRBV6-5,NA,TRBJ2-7,TGTGCCAGCGGAACCGGGACTAGCGGGACTAGCGAGCAGTACTTC,CASGTGTSGTSEQYF
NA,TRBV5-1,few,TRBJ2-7,TGCGCCAGCAGCTTGTGCGTTTCTGGGCAGGCGCCCCGTTACGAGCAGTACTTC,CASSLCVSGQAPRYEQYF
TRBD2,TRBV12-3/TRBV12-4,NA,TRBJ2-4,TGTGCCAGCAGTCGAAGAGCGGGGGCCGTGGGGAACATTCAGTACTTC,CASSRRAGAVGNIQYF
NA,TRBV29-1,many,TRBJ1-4,TGCAGCGCTCAAGGGCCAGGTGGAACTAATGAAAAACTGTTTTTT,CSAQGPGGTNEKLFF